The following is a T cell receptor beta chain sequence with its context. The data derive from a study of metastatic and nonmetastatic thyroid tumors. TCRdb redid the clone calls on the PCR reads using MiXCR. Among tens of thousands of clones listed, 25% to 30% were seen once. Nobody among the patients had been given any treatment before thyroid surgery. Germline CDR1 reads DFQATT; CDR2 reads SNEGSKA (reference sequence). CDR3 size: 18 residues. J was trimmed by 9 bases and V by 0 bases; bases with no gene match: 12. Sequencing was performed on blood. The sequence came from a female donor with papillary thyroid cancer or a benign thyroid nodule (not recorded which). Some clones in this sample may be carry-over from other donors' samples. This chain connects TRBV20-1 to TRBJ1-6; TRBD1 matches at 12 bases. The CDR3 DNA follows: TGCAGTGCTAGAGACGCTATGACCGGGACAGGGGGCTCTTCACCCCTCCACTTT. It codes for CSARDAMTGTGGSSPLHF.